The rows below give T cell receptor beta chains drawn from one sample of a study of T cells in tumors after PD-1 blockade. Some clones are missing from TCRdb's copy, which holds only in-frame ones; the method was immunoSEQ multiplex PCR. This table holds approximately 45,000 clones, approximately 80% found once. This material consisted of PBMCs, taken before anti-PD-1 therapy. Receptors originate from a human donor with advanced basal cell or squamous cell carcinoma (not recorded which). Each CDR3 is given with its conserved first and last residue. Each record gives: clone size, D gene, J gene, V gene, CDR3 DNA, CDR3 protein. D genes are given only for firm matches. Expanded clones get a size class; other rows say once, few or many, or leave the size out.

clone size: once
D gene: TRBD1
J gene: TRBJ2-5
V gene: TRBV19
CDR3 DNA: TGTGCCAGTAGTATTGGGGGACAGGGGGGATTGGAGACCCAGTACTTC
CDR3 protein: CASSIGGQGGLETQYF

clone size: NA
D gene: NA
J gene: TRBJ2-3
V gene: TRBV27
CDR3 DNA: TGTGCCAGCAGTTTATCGCGATACAGGCTCACAGATACGCAGTATTTT
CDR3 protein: CASSLSRYRLTDTQYF

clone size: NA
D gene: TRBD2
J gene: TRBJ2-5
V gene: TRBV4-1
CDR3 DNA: TGCGCCAGCAGCCAAGATTTGGGACTAACTCAAGAGACCCAGTACTTC
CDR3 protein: CASSQDLGLTQETQYF

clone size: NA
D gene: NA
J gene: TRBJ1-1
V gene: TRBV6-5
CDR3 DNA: TGTGCCAGCAGAAAATCGGACAGGAACACTGAAGCTTTCTTT
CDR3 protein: CASRKSDRNTEAFF

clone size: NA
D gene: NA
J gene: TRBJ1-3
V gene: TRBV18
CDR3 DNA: TGTGCCAGCTCACCCGAAGGAGGGACGAACACCATATATTTT
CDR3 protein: CASSPEGGTNTIYF

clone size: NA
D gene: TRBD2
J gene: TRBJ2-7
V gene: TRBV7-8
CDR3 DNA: TGTGCCAGCAGCTCAGAAGGTAGCGGGGGGCCAACCTACGAGCAGTACTTC
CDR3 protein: CASSSEGSGGPTYEQYF

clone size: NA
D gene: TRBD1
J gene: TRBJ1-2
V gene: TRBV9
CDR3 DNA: TGTGCCAGCAGCTTCGGGGGAGTAATTACAGGGGACTATGGCTACACCTTC
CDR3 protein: CASSFGGVITGDYGYTF

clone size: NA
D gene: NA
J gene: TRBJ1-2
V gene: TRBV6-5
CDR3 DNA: TGTGCCACCTCGTCCCAAAAAATACATGGCTACACCTTC
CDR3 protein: CATSSQKIHGYTF

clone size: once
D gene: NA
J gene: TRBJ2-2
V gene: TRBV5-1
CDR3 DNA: TGCGCCAGCAGCGCGGGACAGATTGCCAACACCGGGGAGCTGTTTTTT
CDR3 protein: CASSAGQIANTGELFF

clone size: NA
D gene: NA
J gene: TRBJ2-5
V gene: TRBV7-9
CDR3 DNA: TGTGCCAGCAGCATTAACGGAGAGACCCAGTACTTC
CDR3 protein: CASSINGETQYF

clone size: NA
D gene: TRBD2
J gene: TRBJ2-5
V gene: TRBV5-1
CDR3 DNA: TGCGCCAGCAGCTCCCAGACTAGCGGGAGGGCGGGCCAAGAGACCCAGTACTTC
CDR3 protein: CASSSQTSGRAGQETQYF

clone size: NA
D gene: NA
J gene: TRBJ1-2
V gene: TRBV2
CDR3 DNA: TGTGCCAGCAGGGCGGGACTGTCAGCTAACTATGGCTACACCTTC
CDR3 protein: CASRAGLSANYGYTF

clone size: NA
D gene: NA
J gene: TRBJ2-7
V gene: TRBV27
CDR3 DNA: TGTGCCAGCAGTTTATCAGTTCATGGGGAACTGCAGTACTTC
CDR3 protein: CASSLSVHGELQYF

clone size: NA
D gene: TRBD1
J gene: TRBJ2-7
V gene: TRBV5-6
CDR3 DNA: TGTGCCAGCAGCACTTGGACAGGCGCAAGCTCCTACGAGCAGTACTTC
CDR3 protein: CASSTWTGASSYEQYF

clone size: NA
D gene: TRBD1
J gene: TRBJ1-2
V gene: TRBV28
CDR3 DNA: TGTGCCAGCCAAAAACAGGGGGCCTCCTATGGCTACACCTTC
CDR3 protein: CASQKQGASYGYTF

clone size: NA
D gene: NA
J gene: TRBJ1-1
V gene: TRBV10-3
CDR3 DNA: TGTGCCATCAGCAGGGGAGACGGGAACACTGAAGCTTTCTTT
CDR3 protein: CAISRGDGNTEAFF

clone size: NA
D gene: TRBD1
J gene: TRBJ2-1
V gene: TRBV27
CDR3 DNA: TGTGCCAGCAGTGGACCCAGGGGGCCTACCTACAATGAGCAGTTCTTC
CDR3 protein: CASSGPRGPTYNEQFF

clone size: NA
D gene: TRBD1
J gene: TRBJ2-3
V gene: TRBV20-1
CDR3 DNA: TGCAGTGCTAGTTCAGGGGGCGCTCGATGGGCAGATACGCAGTATTTT
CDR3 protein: CSASSGGARWADTQYF

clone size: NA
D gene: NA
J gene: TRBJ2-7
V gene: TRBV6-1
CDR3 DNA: TGTGCCAGCAGTGAACCCCCCGAGTTGGGTATAGGGCAGTACTTC
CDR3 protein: CASSEPPELGIGQYF

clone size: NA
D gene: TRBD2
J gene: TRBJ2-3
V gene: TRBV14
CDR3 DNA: TGTGCCAGCAGCCAAGTCAGCGGGATCACAGATACGCAGTATTTT
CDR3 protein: CASSQVSGITDTQYF

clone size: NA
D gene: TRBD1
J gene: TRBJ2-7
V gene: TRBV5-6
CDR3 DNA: TGTGCCAGCAGCTCGCCGGGACAGGGGGAACGCGAGCAGTACTTC
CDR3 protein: CASSSPGQGEREQYF

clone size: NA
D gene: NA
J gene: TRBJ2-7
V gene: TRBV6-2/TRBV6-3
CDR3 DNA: TGTGCCAGCAGTTACAGTTGGGAGCAGTACTTC
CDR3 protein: CASSYSWEQYF

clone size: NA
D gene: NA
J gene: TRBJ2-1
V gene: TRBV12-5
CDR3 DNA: TGTGCTAGTGGTTCCACCAGACGTGGGGTCTACAATGAGCAGTTCTTC
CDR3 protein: CASGSTRRGVYNEQFF

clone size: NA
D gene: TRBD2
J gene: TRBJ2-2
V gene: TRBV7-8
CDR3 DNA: TGTGCCAGCTCCGGTGGGGGGAGGGCCACCGGGGAGCTGTTTTTT
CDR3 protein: CASSGGGRATGELFF

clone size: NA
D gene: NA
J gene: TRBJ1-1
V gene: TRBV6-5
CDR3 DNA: TGTGCCAGCAGCAGGGTATTGAACACTGAAGCTTTCTTT
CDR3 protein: CASSRVLNTEAFF

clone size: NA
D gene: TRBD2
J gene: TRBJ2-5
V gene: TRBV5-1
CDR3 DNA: TGCGCCAGCAGCCAAGGGACTAGCGCGTACCAAGAGACCCAGTACTTC
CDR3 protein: CASSQGTSAYQETQYF

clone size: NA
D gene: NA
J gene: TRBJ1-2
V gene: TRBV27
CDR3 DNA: TGTGCCAGCAGTTTAGGCAGGTACGATGGCTACACCTTC
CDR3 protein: CASSLGRYDGYTF

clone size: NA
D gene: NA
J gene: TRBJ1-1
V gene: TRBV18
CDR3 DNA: TGTGCCAGCTCACCCCAGGGAAAATTAACGAACACTGAAGCTTTCTTT
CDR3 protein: CASSPQGKLTNTEAFF

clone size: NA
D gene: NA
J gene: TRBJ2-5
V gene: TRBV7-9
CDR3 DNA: TGTGCCAGCAGCTTAGATGGAGGGGGGCGGAAGACCCAGTACTTC
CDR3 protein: CASSLDGGGRKTQYF

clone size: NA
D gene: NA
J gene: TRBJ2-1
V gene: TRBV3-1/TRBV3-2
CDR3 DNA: TGTGCCAGCAGCCGGGTAGGGACTGGAGGGGGTGAGCAGTTCTTC
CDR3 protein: CASSRVGTGGGEQFF

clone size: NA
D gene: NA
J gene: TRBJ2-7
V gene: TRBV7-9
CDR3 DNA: TGTGCCAGCAGCGGTCCGGGGCCCTACGAGCAGTACTTC
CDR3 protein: CASSGPGPYEQYF

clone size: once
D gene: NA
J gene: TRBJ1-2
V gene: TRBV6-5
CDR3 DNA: TGTGCCAGCAGGGAGACCAAGTCTAACTATGGCTACACCTTC
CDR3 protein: CASRETKSNYGYTF

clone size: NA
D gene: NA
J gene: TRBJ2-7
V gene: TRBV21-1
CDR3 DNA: TGTGCCAGCAGCAAAGAGGAGAGGAGGGAGAGGGGCGAGCAGTACTTC
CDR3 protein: CASSKEERRERGEQYF

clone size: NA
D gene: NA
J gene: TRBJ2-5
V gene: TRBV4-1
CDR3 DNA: TGCGCCAGCAGCCAAGGCATTGACCAGTACTTC
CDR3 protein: CASSQGIDQYF

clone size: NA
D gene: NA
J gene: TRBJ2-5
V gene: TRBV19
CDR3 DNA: TGTGCCAGTAGTCCCGGTGGTGTCCCTGAGACCCAGTACTTC
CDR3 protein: CASSPGGVPETQYF

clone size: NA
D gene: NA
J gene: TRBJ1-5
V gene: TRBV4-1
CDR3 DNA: TGCGCCAGCAGCCAAGATTCAGGCGCGTCAGGCGGTAGCAATCAGCCCCAGCATTTT
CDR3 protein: CASSQDSGASGGSNQPQHF

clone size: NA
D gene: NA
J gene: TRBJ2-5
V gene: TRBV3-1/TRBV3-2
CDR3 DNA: TGTGCCAGCAGCCAAAACCCTCGGTTCCTCAGGGTCGGTCAAGAGACCCAGTACTTC
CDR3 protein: CASSQNPRFLRVGQETQYF

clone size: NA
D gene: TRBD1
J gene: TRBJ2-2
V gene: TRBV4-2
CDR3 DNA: TGTGCCAGCAGCCAACATGGGACAGATAACACCGGGGAGCTGTTTTTT
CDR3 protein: CASSQHGTDNTGELFF

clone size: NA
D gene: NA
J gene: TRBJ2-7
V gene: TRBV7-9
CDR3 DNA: TGTGCCAGCAGCTCGAGCCTGACAGCTTACGAGCAGTACTTC
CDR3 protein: CASSSSLTAYEQYF

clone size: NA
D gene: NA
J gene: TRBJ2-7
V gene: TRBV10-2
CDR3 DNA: TGCGCCAGCAGCGGGACTGAATACGAGCAGTACTTC
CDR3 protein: CASSGTEYEQYF

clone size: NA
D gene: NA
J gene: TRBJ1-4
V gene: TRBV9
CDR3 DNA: TGTGCCAGCAGCGTAGCTGAGGGAGTTTCCGAAAAACTGTTTTTT
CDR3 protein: CASSVAEGVSEKLFF

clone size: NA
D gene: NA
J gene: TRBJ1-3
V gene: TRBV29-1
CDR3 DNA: TGCAGCGTTGAAGAAGGCTTCTCTGGAAACACCATATATTTT
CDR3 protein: CSVEEGFSGNTIYF

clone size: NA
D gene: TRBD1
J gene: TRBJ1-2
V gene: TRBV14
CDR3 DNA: TGTGCCAGCAGCCTAACTATACCGACAGGGTACTATGGCTACACCTTC
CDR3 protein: CASSLTIPTGYYGYTF

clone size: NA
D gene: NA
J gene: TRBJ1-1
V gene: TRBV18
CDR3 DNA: TGTGCCAGCTCTCCACTTCAAAGTATGTGGAACACTGAAGCTTTCTTT
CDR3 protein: CASSPLQSMWNTEAFF

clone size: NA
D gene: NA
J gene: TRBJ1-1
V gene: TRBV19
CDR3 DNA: TGTGCCAGTAACATAGGGCGGGGCACTGAAGCTTTCTTT
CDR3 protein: CASNIGRGTEAFF

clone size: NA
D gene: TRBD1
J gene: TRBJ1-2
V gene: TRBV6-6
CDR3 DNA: TGTGCCAGCAGTCCTAGGACAGGGGAGGATTACTATGGCTACACCTTC
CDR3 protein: CASSPRTGEDYYGYTF

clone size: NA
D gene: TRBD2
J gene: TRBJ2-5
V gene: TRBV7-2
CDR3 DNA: TGTGCCAGCAGCTCACGTTTAGCGGGGGAAGAGACCCAGTACTTC
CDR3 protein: CASSSRLAGEETQYF

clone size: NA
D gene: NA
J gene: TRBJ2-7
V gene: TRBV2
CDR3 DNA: TGTGCCAGCAGCACCGGGACAACCTCCTACGAGCAGTACTTC
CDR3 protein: CASSTGTTSYEQYF

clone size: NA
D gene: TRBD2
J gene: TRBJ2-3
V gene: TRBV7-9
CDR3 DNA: TGTGCCGGAATCAGGGACTACCTTGGGACAGATACGCAGTATTTT
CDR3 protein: CAGIRDYLGTDTQYF

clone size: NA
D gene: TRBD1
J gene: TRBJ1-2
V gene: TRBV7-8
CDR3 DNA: TGTGCCAGCAGCCCCGACAGGGCTAACTATGGCTACACCTTC
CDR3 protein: CASSPDRANYGYTF

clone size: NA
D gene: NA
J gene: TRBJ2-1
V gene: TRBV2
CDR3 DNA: TGTGCCAGCAGTGGGGTTAATGAGCAGTTCTTC
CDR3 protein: CASSGVNEQFF

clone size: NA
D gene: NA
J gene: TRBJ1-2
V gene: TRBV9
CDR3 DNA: TGTGCCAGCAGCGTTACAGGGAATGGCTACACCTTC
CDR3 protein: CASSVTGNGYTF

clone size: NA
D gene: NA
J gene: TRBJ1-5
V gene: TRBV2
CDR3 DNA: TGTGCCAGCAGTGACGTCGCAGCCGACCAGCCCCAGCATTTT
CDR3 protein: CASSDVAADQPQHF

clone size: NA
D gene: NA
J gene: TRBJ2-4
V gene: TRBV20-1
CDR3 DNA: TGCAGTGCCCCAGACCTCGACATTCAGTACTTC
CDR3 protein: CSAPDLDIQYF

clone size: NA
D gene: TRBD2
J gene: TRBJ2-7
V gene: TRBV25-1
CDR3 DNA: TGTGCCAGCAGTGAAGGACTAGTGGGGGAGCAGTACTTC
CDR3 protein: CASSEGLVGEQYF

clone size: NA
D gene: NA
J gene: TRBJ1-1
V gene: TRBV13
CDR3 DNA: TGTGCCAGCAGCTTAGGCAAGGTGTTGAACACTGAAGCTTTCTTT
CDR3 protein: CASSLGKVLNTEAFF

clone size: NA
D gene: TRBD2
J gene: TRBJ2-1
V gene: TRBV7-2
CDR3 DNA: TGTGCCAGCAGCTTAAGGGTGGCTAGCGGGAGGGCGAATGAGCAGTTCTTC
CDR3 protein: CASSLRVASGRANEQFF

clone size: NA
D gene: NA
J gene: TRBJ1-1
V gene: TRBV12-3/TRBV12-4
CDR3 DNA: TGTGCCAGCACCATGCGGAGGAACACTGAAGCTTTCTTT
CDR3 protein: CASTMRRNTEAFF

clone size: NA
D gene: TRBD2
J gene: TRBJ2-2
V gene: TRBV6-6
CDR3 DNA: TGTGCCAGCAGTCGAGGCGGGGGATTGAGCACCGGGGAGCTGTTTTTT
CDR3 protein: CASSRGGGLSTGELFF

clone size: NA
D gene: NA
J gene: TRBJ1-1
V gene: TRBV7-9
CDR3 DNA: TGTGCCAGCAGCGACAGACAGATGAACACTGAAGCTTTCTTT
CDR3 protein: CASSDRQMNTEAFF